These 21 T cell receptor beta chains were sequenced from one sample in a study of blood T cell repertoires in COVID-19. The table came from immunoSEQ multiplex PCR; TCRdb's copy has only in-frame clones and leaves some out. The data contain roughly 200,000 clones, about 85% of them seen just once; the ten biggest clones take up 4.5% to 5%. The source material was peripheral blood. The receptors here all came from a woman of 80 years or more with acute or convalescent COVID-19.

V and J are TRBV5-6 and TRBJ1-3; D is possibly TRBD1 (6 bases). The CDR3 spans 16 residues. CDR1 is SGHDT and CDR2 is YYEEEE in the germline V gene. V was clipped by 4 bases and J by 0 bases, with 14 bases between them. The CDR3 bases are TGTGCCAGCAGCCTCCGTGGGGGCACCTCTGGAAACACCATATATTTT. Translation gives CASSLRGGTSGNTIYF.

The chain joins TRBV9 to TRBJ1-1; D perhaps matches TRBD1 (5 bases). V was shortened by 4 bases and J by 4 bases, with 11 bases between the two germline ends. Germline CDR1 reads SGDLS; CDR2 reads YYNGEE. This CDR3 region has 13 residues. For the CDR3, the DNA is TGTGCCAGCAGCCCGGGGGGAGGCACTGAAGCTTTCTTT. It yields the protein CASSPGGGTEAFF. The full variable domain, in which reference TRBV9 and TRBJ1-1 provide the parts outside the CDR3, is DSGVTQTPKHLITATGQRVTLRCSPRSGDLSVYWYQQSLDQGLQFLIQYYNGEERAKGNILERFSAQQFPDLHSELNLSSLELGDSALYFCASSPGGGTEAFFGQGTRLTVV.

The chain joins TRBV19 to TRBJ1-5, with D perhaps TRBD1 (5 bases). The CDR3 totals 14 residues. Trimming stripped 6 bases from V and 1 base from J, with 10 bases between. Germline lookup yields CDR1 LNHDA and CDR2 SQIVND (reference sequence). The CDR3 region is CASSPRGSNQPQHF. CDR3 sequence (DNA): TGTGCCAGTAGCCCAAGGGGAAGCAATCAGCCCCAGCATTTT.

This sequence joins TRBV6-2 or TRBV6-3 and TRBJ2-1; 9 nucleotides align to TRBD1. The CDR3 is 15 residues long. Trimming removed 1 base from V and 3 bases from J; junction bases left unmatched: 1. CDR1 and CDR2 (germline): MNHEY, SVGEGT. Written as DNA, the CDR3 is TGTGCCAGCAGTTACTACAGGGGGCTCTACAATGAGCAGTTCTTC. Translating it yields CASSYYRGLYNEQFF.

The CDR3 reads CASSRNQPGGGYGYTF. The CDR3 DNA reads TGTGCCAGCAGCCGCAACCAGCCAGGGGGAGGCTATGGCTACACCTTC. V gene TRBV3-1 (or the pseudogene TRBV3-2) combines with J gene TRBJ1-2, with 7 nucleotides matching TRBD1. CDR1 is LGHDT and CDR2 is YNNKEL in the germline V gene (reference sequence). CDR3 length equals 16 residues. The ends lost 4 bases at V and 4 bases at J; junction bases unmatched: 12.

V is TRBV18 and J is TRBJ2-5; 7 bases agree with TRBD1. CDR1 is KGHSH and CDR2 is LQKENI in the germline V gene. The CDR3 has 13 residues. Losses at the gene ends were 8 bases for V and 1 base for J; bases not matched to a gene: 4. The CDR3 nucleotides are TGTGCCAGCGTTCGGACAGGCCAAGAGACCCAGTACTTC. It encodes CASVRTGQETQYF.

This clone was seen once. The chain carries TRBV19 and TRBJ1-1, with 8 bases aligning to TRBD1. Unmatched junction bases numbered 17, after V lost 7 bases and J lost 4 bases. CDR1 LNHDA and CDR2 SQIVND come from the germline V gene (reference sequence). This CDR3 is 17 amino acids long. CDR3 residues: CASNSPPGQGSITEAFF. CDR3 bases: TGTGCCAGTAATTCCCCCCCCGGACAGGGCTCGATCACTGAAGCTTTCTTT.

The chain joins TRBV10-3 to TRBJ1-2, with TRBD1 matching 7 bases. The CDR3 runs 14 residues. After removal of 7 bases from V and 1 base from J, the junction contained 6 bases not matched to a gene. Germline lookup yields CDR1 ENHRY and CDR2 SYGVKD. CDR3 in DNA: TGTGCCATCAAGGGCGCAGGGGGTAACTATGGCTACACCTTC. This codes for CAIKGAGGNYGYTF.

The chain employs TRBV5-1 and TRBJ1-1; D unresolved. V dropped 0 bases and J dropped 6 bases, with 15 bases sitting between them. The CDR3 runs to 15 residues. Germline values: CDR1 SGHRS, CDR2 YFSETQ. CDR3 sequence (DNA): TGCGCCAGCAGCTTGGCCGGGGTAGGCGGCGCTGAAGCTTTCTTT. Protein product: CASSLAGVGGAEAFF.

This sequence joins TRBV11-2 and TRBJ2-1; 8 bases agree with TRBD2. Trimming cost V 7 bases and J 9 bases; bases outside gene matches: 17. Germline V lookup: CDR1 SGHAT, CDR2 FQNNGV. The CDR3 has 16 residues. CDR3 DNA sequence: TGTGCCAGCATCCCCCTGAACAGCGGGAGTAGGCGTGAGCAGTTCTTC. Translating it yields CASIPLNSGSRREQFF. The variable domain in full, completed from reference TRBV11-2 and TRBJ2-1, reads EAGVAQSPRYKIIEKRQSVAFWCNPISGHATLYWYQQILGQGPKLLIQFQNNGVVDDSQLPKDRFSAERLKGVDSTLKIQPAKLEDSAVYLCASIPLNSGSRREQFFGPGTRLTVL.

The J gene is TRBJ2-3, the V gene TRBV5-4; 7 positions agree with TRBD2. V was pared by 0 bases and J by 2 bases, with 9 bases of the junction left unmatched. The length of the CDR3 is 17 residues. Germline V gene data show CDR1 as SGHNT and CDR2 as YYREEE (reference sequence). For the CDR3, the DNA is TGTGCCAGCAGCTTGGGGGGTGGGACTACCCTCACAGATACGCAGTATTTT. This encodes CASSLGGGTTLTDTQYF.

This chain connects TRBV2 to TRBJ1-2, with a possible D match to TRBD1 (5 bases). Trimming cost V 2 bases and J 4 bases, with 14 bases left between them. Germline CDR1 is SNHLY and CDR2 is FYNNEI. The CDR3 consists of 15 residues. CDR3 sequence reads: CASSEFRPGLYGYTF. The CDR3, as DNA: TGTGCCAGCAGTGAATTCCGGCCAGGGCTCTATGGCTACACCTTC. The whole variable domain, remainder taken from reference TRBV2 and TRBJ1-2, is EPEVTQTPSHQVTQMGQEVILRCVPISNHLYFYWYRQILGQKVEFLVSFYNNEISEKSEIFDDQFSVERPDGSNFTLKIRSTKLEDSAMYFCASSEFRPGLYGYTFGSGTRLTVV.

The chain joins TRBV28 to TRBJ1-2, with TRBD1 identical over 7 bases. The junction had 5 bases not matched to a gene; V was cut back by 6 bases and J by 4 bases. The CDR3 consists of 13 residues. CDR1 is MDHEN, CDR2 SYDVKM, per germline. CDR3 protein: CASRHTGVYGYTF. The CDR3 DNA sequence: TGTGCCAGCAGACACACAGGGGTCTATGGCTACACCTTC.

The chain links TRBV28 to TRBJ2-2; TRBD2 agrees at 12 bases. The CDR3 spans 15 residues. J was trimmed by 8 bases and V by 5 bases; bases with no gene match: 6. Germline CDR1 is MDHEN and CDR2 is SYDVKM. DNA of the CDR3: TGTGCCAGCAGTCTCACTAGCGGGAGGTCAGGGGAGCTGTTTTTT. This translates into CASSLTSGRSGELFF.

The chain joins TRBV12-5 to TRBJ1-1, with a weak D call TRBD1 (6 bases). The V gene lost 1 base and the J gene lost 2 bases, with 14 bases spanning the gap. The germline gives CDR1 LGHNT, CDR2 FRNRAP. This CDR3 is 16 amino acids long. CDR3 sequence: CASGLANTGINTEAFF. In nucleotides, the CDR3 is TGTGCTAGTGGTTTGGCAAATACAGGGATCAACACTGAAGCTTTCTTT.

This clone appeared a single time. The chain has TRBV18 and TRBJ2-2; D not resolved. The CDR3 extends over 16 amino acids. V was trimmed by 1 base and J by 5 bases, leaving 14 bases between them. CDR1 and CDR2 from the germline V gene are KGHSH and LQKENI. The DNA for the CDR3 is TGTGCCAGCTCACCACTAAACGCACAGTCTACCGGGGAGCTGTTTTTT. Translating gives CASSPLNAQSTGELFF.

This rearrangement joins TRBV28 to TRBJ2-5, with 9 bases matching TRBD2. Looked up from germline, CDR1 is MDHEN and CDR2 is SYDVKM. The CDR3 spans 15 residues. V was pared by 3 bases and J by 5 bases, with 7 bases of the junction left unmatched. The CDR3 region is CASSFRAGGRETQYF. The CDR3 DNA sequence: TGTGCCAGCAGTTTCAGAGCGGGGGGTCGGGAGACCCAGTACTTC.

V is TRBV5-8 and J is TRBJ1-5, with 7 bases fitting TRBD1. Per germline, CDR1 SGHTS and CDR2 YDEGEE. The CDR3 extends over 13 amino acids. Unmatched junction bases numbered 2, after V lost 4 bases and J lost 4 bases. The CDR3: CASSPTGNQPQHF. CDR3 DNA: TGTGCCAGCAGCCCGACAGGGAATCAGCCCCAGCATTTT.

The CDR3 reads CASSLRAGGDTEAFF. DNA of the CDR3: TGTGCCAGCAGCTTGAGGGCGGGGGGAGACACTGAAGCTTTCTTT. V gene TRBV5-6 combines with J gene TRBJ1-1, with a tentative D call TRBD1 (5 bases). V shed 1 base and J shed 3 bases, with 13 bases lying between them. Germline V gene sequence: CDR1 SGHDT, CDR2 YYEEEE. There are 15 residues in the CDR3.

Written as DNA, the CDR3 is TGTGCCAGCAGCCCGATCCTACCGAGCTCCTACAATGAGCAGTTCTTC. Translation: CASSPILPSSYNEQFF. V and J are TRBV28 and TRBJ2-1; D call uncertain. This CDR3 contains 16 residues. V was shortened by 6 bases and J by 0 bases, with 15 bases between the two germline ends. Germline V gene sequence: CDR1 MDHEN, CDR2 SYDVKM.

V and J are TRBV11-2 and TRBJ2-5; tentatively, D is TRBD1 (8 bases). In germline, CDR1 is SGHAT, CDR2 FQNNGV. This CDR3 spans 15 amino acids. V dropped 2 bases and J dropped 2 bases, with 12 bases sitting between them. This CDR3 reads CASSLTGGGQETQYF. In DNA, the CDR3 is TGTGCCAGCAGCTTAACAGGGGGGGGGCAAGAGACCCAGTACTTC.